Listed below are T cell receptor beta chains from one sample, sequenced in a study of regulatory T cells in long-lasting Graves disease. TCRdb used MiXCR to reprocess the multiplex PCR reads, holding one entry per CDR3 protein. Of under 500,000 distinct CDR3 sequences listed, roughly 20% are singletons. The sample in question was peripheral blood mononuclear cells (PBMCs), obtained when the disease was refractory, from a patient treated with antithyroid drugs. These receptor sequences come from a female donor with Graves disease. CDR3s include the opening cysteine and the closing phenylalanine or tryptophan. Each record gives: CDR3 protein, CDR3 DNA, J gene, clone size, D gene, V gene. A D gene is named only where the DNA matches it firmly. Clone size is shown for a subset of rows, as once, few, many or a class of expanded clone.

CDR3: CASSSTHRYNEQFF
DNA: TGTGCCAGCAGCTCCACACATCGATACAATGAGCAGTTCTTC
J: TRBJ2-1
size: -
D: -
V: TRBV28

CDR3: CASRNSGGNTGELFF
DNA: TGTGCCAGCAGAAATAGCGGGGGGAACACCGGGGAGCTGTTTTTT
J: TRBJ2-2
size: many
D: TRBD2
V: TRBV2

CDR3: CASSGENQETQYF
DNA: TGTGCCAGCAGTGGGGAGAATCAAGAGACCCAGTACTTC
J: TRBJ2-5
size: many
D: -
V: TRBV2

CDR3: CASSQEGTGKSYEQYF
DNA: TGTGCCAGCAGCCAAGAAGGGACAGGGAAGTCGTACGAGCAGTACTTC
J: TRBJ2-7
size: -
D: TRBD1
V: TRBV4-2

CDR3: CASSPRTGVNYGYTF
DNA: TGTGCCAGCAGCCCCCGGACAGGGGTGAACTATGGCTACACCTTC
J: TRBJ1-2
size: many
D: TRBD1
V: TRBV7-8

CDR3: CASSPGINTEAFF
DNA: TGTGCCAGTAGTCCAGGGATAAACACTGAAGCTTTCTTT
J: TRBJ1-1
size: -
D: -
V: TRBV19

CDR3: CASSPGQKVYEQYF
DNA: TGTGCCAGCAGCCCAGGACAGAAGGTCTACGAGCAGTACTTC
J: TRBJ2-7
size: -
D: -
V: TRBV7-2

CDR3: CASSIGTEGRYF
DNA: TGTGCCAGCAGTATCGGGACGGAGGGTCGATATTTT
J: TRBJ1-3
size: many
D: -
V: TRBV28

CDR3: CASSQDGGPRNEQYF
DNA: TGTGCCAGCAGCCAAGATGGAGGCCCAAGGAACGAGCAGTACTTC
J: TRBJ2-7
size: -
D: -
V: TRBV12-3/TRBV12-4

CDR3: CASSQETGGSYEQYF
DNA: TGCGCCAGCAGCCAAGAGACAGGGGGGTCCTACGAGCAGTACTTC
J: TRBJ2-7
size: few
D: TRBD1
V: TRBV4-1

CDR3: CSSRSGNTYNEQFF
DNA: TGTTCCAGCAGAAGCGGGAACACCTACAATGAGCAGTTCTTC
J: TRBJ2-1
size: once
D: TRBD2
V: TRBV28

CDR3: CASSLLAGGAVETQYF
DNA: TGTGCCAGCAGCTTATTAGCGGGAGGGGCTGTGGAGACCCAGTACTTC
J: TRBJ2-5
size: many
D: TRBD2
V: TRBV7-2

CDR3: CASSLAAGGLYYQYF
DNA: TGTGCCAGCAGCTTAGCAGCGGGAGGACTGTATTACCAGTACTTC
J: TRBJ2-5
size: many
D: TRBD2
V: TRBV7-2

CDR3: CSAFDARSQETQYF
DNA: TGCAGTGCTTTCGACGCTAGGAGTCAAGAGACCCAGTACTTC
J: TRBJ2-5
size: many
D: -
V: TRBV20-1

CDR3: CASSLWLVMGAPSYEQYF
DNA: TGTGCCAGCAGTTTATGGCTGGTGATGGGGGCCCCCTCCTACGAGCAGTACTTC
J: TRBJ2-7
size: many
D: -
V: TRBV28

CDR3: CASSQDTRGRELFF
DNA: TGTGCCAGCAGCCAAGACACACGGGGAAGGGAGCTGTTTTTT
J: TRBJ2-2
size: -
D: -
V: TRBV11-2

CDR3: CATGRVGSYEQYF
DNA: TGTGCCACCGGACGAGTAGGCTCCTACGAGCAGTACTTC
J: TRBJ2-7
size: many
D: -
V: TRBV28

CDR3: CASSQDWTGNYEQYF
DNA: TGCGCCAGCAGCCAAGACTGGACAGGGAACTACGAGCAGTACTTC
J: TRBJ2-7
size: -
D: TRBD1
V: TRBV4-1

CDR3: CASSLLNRAGNTIYF
DNA: TGTGCCAGCAGTTTATTGAACAGGGCTGGAAACACCATATATTTT
J: TRBJ1-3
size: few
D: -
V: TRBV28

CDR3: CSARGEYEQYF
DNA: TGCAGTGCTAGGGGCGAGTACGAGCAGTACTTC
J: TRBJ2-7
size: few
D: -
V: TRBV20-1

CDR3: CASSTSGRSVISYEQYF
DNA: TGTGCCAGCAGTACTAGCGGGAGGTCGGTCATTTCCTACGAGCAGTACTTC
J: TRBJ2-7
size: many
D: TRBD2
V: TRBV28

CDR3: CASSQDWVNTEAFF
DNA: TGTGCCAGCAGCCAAGATTGGGTGAACACTGAAGCTTTCTTT
J: TRBJ1-1
size: -
D: -
V: TRBV3-1

CDR3: CASSFTGTSSSYEQYF
DNA: TGCGCCAGCAGTTTTACAGGGACCTCGAGCTCCTACGAGCAGTACTTC
J: TRBJ2-7
size: -
D: -
V: TRBV5-1

CDR3: CASSVAPGPAYEQYF
DNA: TGTGCCAGCAGCGTAGCCCCGGGACCAGCCTACGAGCAGTACTTC
J: TRBJ2-7
size: -
D: -
V: TRBV9

CDR3: CASSFVASSYEQYF
DNA: TGTGCCAGCAGCTTTGTAGCGAGCTCCTACGAGCAGTACTTC
J: TRBJ2-7
size: few
D: -
V: TRBV11-1

CDR3: CASSIAGGPLRIHNEQFF
DNA: TGTGCCAGCAGTATAGCGGGAGGCCCGCTTCGTATCCACAATGAGCAGTTCTTC
J: TRBJ2-1
size: -
D: TRBD2
V: TRBV6-9

CDR3: CASSDYSGANVLTF
DNA: TGTGCCAGCAGCGACTACTCTGGGGCCAACGTCCTGACTTTC
J: TRBJ2-6
size: many
D: -
V: TRBV11-2

CDR3: CASSLNKNIQYF
DNA: TGTGCCAGCAGTCTCAACAAAAACATTCAGTACTTC
J: TRBJ2-4
size: many
D: -
V: TRBV11-2

CDR3: CASGASAFNEQYF
DNA: TGTGCCAGCGGGGCTAGCGCCTTCAACGAGCAGTACTTC
J: TRBJ2-7
size: -
D: -
V: TRBV28

CDR3: CASRFGQGPISSGELFF
DNA: TGTGCCAGCCGCTTCGGACAGGGACCTATATCGTCCGGGGAGCTGTTTTTT
J: TRBJ2-2
size: -
D: TRBD1
V: TRBV6-2/TRBV6-3

CDR3: CASRTGTGNEQYF
DNA: TGCGCCAGCCGAACCGGGACAGGGAACGAGCAGTACTTC
J: TRBJ2-7
size: -
D: TRBD1
V: TRBV10-2

CDR3: CASSFYRGDEQFF
DNA: TGTGCCAGCAGTTTCTACAGGGGCGATGAGCAGTTCTTC
J: TRBJ2-1
size: -
D: TRBD1
V: TRBV27

CDR3: CASSLSQLNTGELFF
DNA: TGTGCCAGCAGTTTATCTCAGCTGAACACCGGGGAGCTGTTTTTT
J: TRBJ2-2
size: few
D: -
V: TRBV28

CDR3: CASSQALQGVNYGYTF
DNA: TGTGCCAGCAGCCAAGCGTTACAGGGGGTTAACTATGGCTACACCTTC
J: TRBJ1-2
size: once
D: TRBD1
V: TRBV7-2

CDR3: CASTGDRGEKLFF
DNA: TGTGCCAGCACCGGGGACAGGGGGGAAAAACTGTTTTTT
J: TRBJ1-4
size: -
D: TRBD1
V: TRBV28

CDR3: CASSFQGESSGYTF
DNA: TGTGCCAGCAGTTTCCAGGGCGAGTCGAGTGGCTACACCTTC
J: TRBJ1-2
size: many
D: -
V: TRBV28

CDR3: CASSLGLGQGPSETQYF
DNA: TGTGCCAGCAGCTTAGGACTCGGACAGGGTCCTTCAGAGACCCAGTACTTC
J: TRBJ2-5
size: -
D: TRBD1
V: TRBV7-3

CDR3: CASSQGFSTEAFF
DNA: TGTGCCAGCAGCCAAGGGTTTTCCACTGAAGCTTTCTTT
J: TRBJ1-1
size: few
D: -
V: TRBV3-1

CDR3: CASSDGASSYEQYF
DNA: TGTGCCAGCAGTGACGGCGCGAGCTCCTACGAGCAGTACTTC
J: TRBJ2-7
size: few
D: -
V: TRBV6-4

CDR3: CASSWSTGDPYEQYF
DNA: TGTGCCAGCAGCTGGTCGACAGGGGATCCCTACGAGCAGTACTTC
J: TRBJ2-7
size: once
D: TRBD1
V: TRBV6-1

CDR3: CASSFWTSSEKLFF
DNA: TGTGCCAGCAGCTTTTGGACAAGTTCAGAAAAACTGTTTTTT
J: TRBJ1-4
size: -
D: -
V: TRBV7-2

CDR3: CASSPVTGGQRAQYF
DNA: TGTGCCAGCAGCCCCGTGACAGGGGGACAAAGGGCCCAGTACTTC
J: TRBJ2-5
size: many
D: TRBD1
V: TRBV7-2

CDR3: CASSYSQGSGANVLTF
DNA: TGTGCCAGCAGTTACTCTCAGGGATCAGGGGCCAACGTCCTGACTTTC
J: TRBJ2-6
size: -
D: -
V: TRBV6-9

CDR3: CASSPSRYEQYF
DNA: TGTGCCAGCAGCCCCTCGCGCTACGAGCAGTACTTC
J: TRBJ2-7
size: many
D: -
V: TRBV7-2

CDR3: CASSTRGSTEAFF
DNA: TGTGCCAGCAGCACGCGGGGCAGCACTGAAGCTTTCTTT
J: TRBJ1-1
size: few
D: -
V: TRBV6-1

CDR3: CASSFFEGPIDGELFF
DNA: TGTGCCAGCAGTTTCTTTGAAGGACCTATTGACGGGGAGCTGTTTTTT
J: TRBJ2-2
size: many
D: -
V: TRBV28

CDR3: CASSLGAGAYEQYF
DNA: TGTGCCAGCAGCCTAGGGGCGGGAGCCTACGAGCAGTACTTC
J: TRBJ2-7
size: many
D: TRBD2
V: TRBV11-2

CDR3: CATRGSNYGYTF
DNA: TGTGCCACCAGGGGCAGTAACTATGGCTACACCTTC
J: TRBJ1-2
size: many
D: -
V: TRBV10-3

CDR3: CASSLEQGGTEAFF
DNA: TGTGCCAGCAGCTTAGAACAGGGAGGCACTGAAGCTTTCTTT
J: TRBJ1-1
size: few
D: -
V: TRBV7-9

CDR3: CASSYGELAFF
DNA: TGTGCCAGCAGCTATGGGGAGTTGGCTTTCTTT
J: TRBJ1-1
size: -
D: -
V: TRBV12-3/TRBV12-4

CDR3: CASSLLGTPSFDEQFF
DNA: TGTGCCAGCAGCCTGCTGGGGACACCCTCCTTCGATGAGCAGTTCTTC
J: TRBJ2-1
size: -
D: -
V: TRBV7-2

CDR3: CASSLLPRPQHF
DNA: TGTGCCAGCAGTTTACTTCCTCGGCCCCAGCATTTT
J: TRBJ1-5
size: many
D: -
V: TRBV28

CDR3: CASSFVLGGTEAFF
DNA: TGTGCCAGCAGTTTCGTCTTAGGGGGCACTGAAGCTTTCTTT
J: TRBJ1-1
size: many
D: -
V: TRBV12-3/TRBV12-4

CDR3: CATSLDPNTEAFF
DNA: TGTGCCACCAGCCTGGATCCTAACACTGAAGCTTTCTTT
J: TRBJ1-1
size: many
D: -
V: TRBV15

CDR3: CASSIRTEETQYF
DNA: TGTGCCAGCAGCATTAGGACAGAAGAGACCCAGTACTTC
J: TRBJ2-5
size: many
D: -
V: TRBV7-2

CDR3: CASSWDRGYTGELFF
DNA: TGTGCCAGCAGCTGGGACAGGGGGTACACCGGGGAGCTGTTTTTT
J: TRBJ2-2
size: -
D: TRBD1
V: TRBV12-3/TRBV12-4

CDR3: CASSLGQPIGYTF
DNA: TGTGCCAGCAGCTTAGGACAGCCAATAGGCTACACCTTC
J: TRBJ1-2
size: many
D: -
V: TRBV7-2

CDR3: CASSLGTSGRYNEQFF
DNA: TGTGCCAGCAGCTTAGGAACTAGCGGGAGGTACAATGAGCAGTTCTTC
J: TRBJ2-1
size: many
D: TRBD2
V: TRBV11-2

CDR3: CASSPGTGFVEQYF
DNA: TGTGCCAGCAGCCCGGGGACAGGGTTCGTCGAGCAGTACTTC
J: TRBJ2-7
size: -
D: TRBD1
V: TRBV5-4

CDR3: CAWSVLHGYTF
DNA: TGTGCCTGGAGTGTACTCCATGGCTACACCTTC
J: TRBJ1-2
size: many
D: -
V: TRBV30